Listed below are T cell receptor beta chains from one sample, sequenced in a study of blood T cell repertoires in COVID-19. Profiling relied on immunoSEQ multiplex PCR, and the TCRdb table lists in-frame clones only, not all of them. The profile covers about 170,000 clones, with 84% appearing a single time and roughly 12% taken by the ten largest. The sample consisted of PBMCs or T cells enriched from blood (not recorded which). The receptors come from a middle-aged man who had recovered from COVID-19. Each CDR3 is given with its conserved first and last residue. A D gene is named only where the DNA matches it firmly. Some rows have no size entry. The others give once, few or many, or a class for an expanded clone.

size | D | J | V | CDR3 | DNA
- | - | TRBJ2-2 | TRBV3-1/TRBV3-2 | CASSQERVLRAGELFF | TGTGCCAGCAGCCAAGAGAGGGTCCTTAGGGCCGGGGAGCTGTTTTTT
- | - | TRBJ2-5 | TRBV10-3 | CAISESAGGVQGTQYF | TGTGCCATCAGTGAGTCGGCGGGCGGGGTTCAAGGGACCCAGTACTTC
- | TRBD2 | TRBJ2-1 | TRBV7-3 | CASSSLAGGYNEQFF | TGTGCCAGCAGCTCCCTAGCGGGGGGGTACAATGAGCAGTTCTTC
few | TRBD1 | TRBJ1-2 | TRBV18 | CASSLDRAYGYTF | TGTGCCAGCTCCCTGGACAGGGCTTATGGCTACACCTTC
- | TRBD1 | TRBJ2-3 | TRBV18 | CASSPTDRGHTQYF | TGTGCCAGCTCACCAACTGACAGGGGCCATACGCAGTATTTT
- | TRBD1 | TRBJ1-1 | TRBV7-9 | CASINSFRQGDGNTEAFF | TGTGCCAGCATCAACTCCTTTAGGCAGGGGGACGGAAACACTGAAGCTTTCTTT
few | - | TRBJ2-7 | TRBV6-6 | CASSSSAYEQYF | TGTGCCAGCAGCTCCTCCGCCTACGAGCAGTACTTC
once | - | TRBJ1-2 | TRBV14 | CASSEGVMFGYTF | TGTGCCAGCAGCGAGGGGGTGATGTTCGGCTACACCTTC
- | TRBD2 | TRBJ2-3 | TRBV6-2/TRBV6-3 | CASSYSLAGGITDTQYF | TGTGCCAGCAGTTACTCGCTAGCGGGGGGGATCACAGATACGCAGTATTTT
- | - | TRBJ1-2 | TRBV29-1 | CSVLRGGVNGYTF | TGCAGCGTTTTAAGGGGGGGCGTAAATGGCTACACCTTC
- | TRBD1 | TRBJ2-3 | TRBV11-3 | CASSRTGRTDTQYF | TGTGCCAGCAGCCGGACAGGGCGAACAGATACGCAGTATTTT
- | - | TRBJ1-2 | TRBV23-1 | CASSHPDWGGPPSNYGYTF | TGCGCCAGCAGTCACCCGGACTGGGGGGGTCCCCCATCTAACTATGGCTACACCTTC
- | TRBD2 | TRBJ2-2 | TRBV5-5 | CASSSGTSGANTGELFF | TGTGCCAGCAGCTCCGGGACTAGCGGGGCGAACACCGGGGAGCTGTTTTTT
- | - | TRBJ2-7 | TRBV7-9 | CASSLDRNRPYEQYF | TGTGCCAGCAGCCTAGACAGGAACCGTCCCTACGAGCAGTACTTC
- | TRBD2 | TRBJ2-5 | TRBV10-3 | CAIKPGLAGETQYF | TGTGCCATCAAGCCCGGACTAGCGGGGGAGACCCAGTACTTC
- | TRBD1 | TRBJ2-5 | TRBV3-1/TRBV3-2 | CASSSTGGQETQYF | TGTGCCAGCAGCTCGACAGGGGGACAGGAGACCCAGTACTTC
once | TRBD1 | TRBJ1-1 | TRBV7-9 | CASSLDRGHTEAFF | TGTGCCAGCAGCTTAGACAGGGGGCATACTGAAGCTTTCTTT
- | TRBD1 | TRBJ2-5 | TRBV5-6 | CASSLRDRGFEETQYF | TGTGCCAGCAGCTTACGGGACAGGGGGTTTGAAGAGACCCAGTACTTC
- | - | TRBJ1-5 | TRBV18 | CASSPTRVEYQPQHF | TGTGCCAGCTCACCCACCAGGGTGGAGTATCAGCCCCAGCATTTT
- | - | TRBJ1-1 | TRBV5-4 | CASSSTERNEAFF | TGTGCCAGCAGCTCGACAGAGAGAAATGAAGCTTTCTTT
- | - | TRBJ1-2 | TRBV7-2 | CASSRQETVPYGYTF | TGTGCCAGCAGCCGCCAGGAAACAGTTCCTTATGGCTACACCTTC
few | TRBD1 | TRBJ1-2 | TRBV19 | CASRERQGDDYGYTF | TGTGCCAGTAGGGAACGACAGGGGGACGACTATGGCTACACCTTC
once | - | TRBJ1-2 | TRBV28 | CASSLLAEGVDGYTF | TGTGCCAGCAGTTTATTGGCGGAGGGAGTGGATGGCTACACCTTC
- | - | TRBJ1-1 | TRBV19 | CASSIEGHTEAFF | TGTGCCAGTAGTATAGAGGGGCACACTGAAGCTTTCTTT
once | - | TRBJ1-2 | TRBV2 | CASSEAGRYTF | TGTGCCAGCAGTGAAGCGGGGAGGTACACCTTC
once | - | TRBJ2-5 | TRBV3-1/TRBV3-2 | CASSQEPRGAETQYF | TGTGCCAGCAGCCAGGAGCCCCGGGGGGCTGAGACCCAGTACTTC
- | - | TRBJ1-1 | TRBV9 | CASSVSPTATEAFF | TGTGCCAGCAGCGTATCCCCGACAGCCACTGAAGCTTTCTTT
- | - | TRBJ1-1 | TRBV27 | CASSLSRAGSTEAFF | TGTGCCAGCAGTTTATCGCGGGCGGGGAGCACTGAAGCTTTCTTT
- | - | TRBJ1-2 | TRBV28 | CASSLARTNYGYTF | TGTGCCAGCAGTTTGGCCAGGACTAACTATGGCTACACCTTC
- | - | TRBJ2-3 | TRBV7-6 | CASSPGLPGTDTQYF | TGTGCCAGCAGCCCCGGACTACCTGGCACAGATACGCAGTATTTT
- | - | TRBJ2-5 | TRBV6-5 | CASSQRGQETQYF | TGTGCCAGCAGTCAGAGGGGGCAAGAGACCCAGTACTTC
- | - | TRBJ2-2 | TRBV7-7 | CASSPDSTGELFF | TGTGCTAGCAGCCCGGACAGCACCGGGGAGCTGTTTTTT
- | TRBD1 | TRBJ1-2 | TRBV10-3 | CAISEVDRGAYGYTF | TGTGCCATCAGTGAGGTGGACAGGGGTGCCTATGGCTACACCTTC
- | - | TRBJ1-5 | TRBV2 | CASSLGGGNQPQHF | TGTGCCAGCAGCCTGGGGGGGGGCAATCAGCCCCAGCATTTT
once | TRBD2 | TRBJ2-5 | TRBV10-1 | CASSSTSGGIETQYF | TGCGCCAGCAGTTCGACTAGCGGGGGAATAGAGACCCAGTACTTC
- | - | TRBJ1-1 | TRBV2 | CASNRRENTEAFF | TGTGCCAGCAACCGCCGAGAGAACACTGAAGCTTTCTTT
- | - | TRBJ2-5 | TRBV5-3 | CARSLIEGWGTQYF | TGTGCCAGAAGCTTAATTGAGGGCTGGGGGACCCAGTACTTC
- | TRBD2 | TRBJ2-1 | TRBV5-3 | CARSMRRDYPSNEQFF | TGTGCCAGAAGCATGCGCCGGGACTATCCAAGCAATGAGCAGTTCTTC
- | TRBD1 | TRBJ2-2 | TRBV24-1 | CATSDKTGMANTGELFF | TGTGCCACCAGTGACAAGACAGGGATGGCGAACACCGGGGAGCTGTTTTTT
- | - | TRBJ2-1 | TRBV7-2 | CASSLRPGGPSSYNEQFF | TGTGCCAGCAGCTTAAGGCCGGGGGGCCCAAGCTCCTACAATGAGCAGTTCTTC
- | TRBD1 | TRBJ1-6 | TRBV5-4 | CASSLTGDNSPLHF | TGTGCCAGCAGCCTGACAGGGGATAATTCACCCCTCCACTTT
- | - | TRBJ2-6 | TRBV9 | CASSVGRVAGANVLTF | TGTGCCAGCAGCGTAGGACGGGTTGCGGGGGCCAACGTCCTGACTTTC
few | - | TRBJ1-1 | TRBV6-4 | CASSATENTEAFF | TGTGCCAGCAGCGCGACAGAGAACACTGAAGCTTTCTTT
few | TRBD2 | TRBJ2-7 | TRBV3-1/TRBV3-2 | CASSLGLAGGYEQYF | TGTGCCAGCAGCCTTGGACTAGCGGGGGGCTACGAGCAGTACTTC
few | TRBD2 | TRBJ2-1 | TRBV27 | CASSSWGGAVDNEQFF | TGTGCCAGCAGTTCCTGGGGGGGAGCGGTCGACAATGAGCAGTTCTTC
- | TRBD1 | TRBJ1-1 | TRBV28 | CASSLPGQGATAEAFF | TGTGCCAGCAGTTTACCGGGACAGGGGGCAACCGCTGAAGCTTTCTTT
- | - | TRBJ2-1 | TRBV5-1 | CASSLQDEQFF | TGCGCCAGCAGCTTGCAGGATGAGCAGTTCTTC
- | TRBD2 | TRBJ2-6 | TRBV7-3 | CASSKGGTPFSGANVLTF | TGTGCCAGCTCTAAGGGAGGGACCCCCTTCTCTGGGGCCAACGTCCTGACTTTC
few | - | TRBJ2-7 | TRBV2 | CASTGQRQYEQYF | TGTGCCAGCACCGGACAAAGACAATACGAGCAGTACTTC
few | TRBD1 | TRBJ2-1 | TRBV11-2 | CASSPSRDRVGNEQFF | TGTGCCAGCAGCCCGAGCCGGGACAGGGTAGGCAATGAGCAGTTCTTC
- | - | TRBJ2-4 | TRBV19 | CATETRGAKNIQYF | TGTGCCACCGAGACCCGGGGAGCCAAAAACATTCAGTACTTC
- | - | TRBJ2-1 | TRBV27 | CASSFSDQEVEFF | TGTGCCAGCAGTTTCTCTGACCAGGAGGTTGAGTTCTTC
- | TRBD1 | TRBJ2-5 | TRBV12-5 | CASGLVNSGQGLQETQYF | TGTGCTAGTGGTTTGGTCAATTCGGGACAGGGCCTCCAAGAGACCCAGTACTTC
- | - | TRBJ1-3 | TRBV10-2 | CASSSVGNTIYF | TGCGCCAGCAGTTCAGTAGGAAACACCATATATTTT
once | TRBD2 | TRBJ2-3 | TRBV6-2/TRBV6-3 | CASSLAGGTDTQYF | TGTGCCAGCAGTCTGGCGGGGGGCACAGATACGCAGTATTTT
- | TRBD2 | TRBJ2-1 | TRBV3-1/TRBV3-2 | CASSQEGGLLHEQFF | TGTGCCAGCAGCCAAGAGGGGGGACTATTACATGAGCAGTTCTTC
- | - | TRBJ1-1 | TRBV5-6 | CASSLDTNTEAFF | TGTGCCAGCAGTCTGGACACGAACACTGAAGCTTTCTTT